The clone carrying this T cell receptor (beta chain) was found a few times. As yet, its antigen is unknown. The data were obtained in a study of T cell repertoires in cytomegalovirus infection. Whole-study context: Public TCR beta signatures indicated both CMV infection and matching HLA type.

The CDR3 is 16 amino acids. V lost 8 bases to trimming and J lost 3 bases; unmatched junction nucleotides: 12. Germline CDR1 reads SGHRS; CDR2 reads YFSETQ. Study-wide results and caveats: Clonotypes of TCR beta that were HLA-C-restricted and CMV-specific dominated the ex vivo response.

MiXCR was run by TCRdb on the reads, yielding one entry per CDR3 protein. This sample has around 900,000 distinct CDR3 sequences; 30% to 40% occur once, and the top ten carry over 12%. The source is a human donor in good health (CMV status not recorded). Some clones in this sample may be carry-over from other donors' samples. The input for sequencing was cultured CD8+ T cells from PBMCs, taken from culture after CMV antigen stimulation. This chain connects TRBV5-1 to TRBJ2-2, with TRBD2 matching 8 bases. CDR3 coding DNA: TGCGCCAGTAAGCTTGGGGTAGCGGGACACACCGGGGAGCTGTTTTTT. This codes for CASKLGVAGHTGELFF.